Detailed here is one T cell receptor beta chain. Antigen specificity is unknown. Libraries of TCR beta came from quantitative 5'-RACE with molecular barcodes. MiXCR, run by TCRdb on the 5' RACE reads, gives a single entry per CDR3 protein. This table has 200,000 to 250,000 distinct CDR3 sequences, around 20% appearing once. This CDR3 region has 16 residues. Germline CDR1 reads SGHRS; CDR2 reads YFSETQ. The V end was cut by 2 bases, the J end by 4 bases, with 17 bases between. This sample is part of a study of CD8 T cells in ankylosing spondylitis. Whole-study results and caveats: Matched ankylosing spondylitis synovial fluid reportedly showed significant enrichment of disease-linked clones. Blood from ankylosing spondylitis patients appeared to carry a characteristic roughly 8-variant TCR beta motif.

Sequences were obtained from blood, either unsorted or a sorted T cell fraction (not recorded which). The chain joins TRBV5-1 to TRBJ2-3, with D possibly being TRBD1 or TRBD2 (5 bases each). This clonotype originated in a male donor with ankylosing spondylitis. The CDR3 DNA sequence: TGCGCCAGCAGCTTTTCGGGACGGGCGCGGGCAGATACGCAGTATTTT. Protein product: CASSFSGRARADTQYF.